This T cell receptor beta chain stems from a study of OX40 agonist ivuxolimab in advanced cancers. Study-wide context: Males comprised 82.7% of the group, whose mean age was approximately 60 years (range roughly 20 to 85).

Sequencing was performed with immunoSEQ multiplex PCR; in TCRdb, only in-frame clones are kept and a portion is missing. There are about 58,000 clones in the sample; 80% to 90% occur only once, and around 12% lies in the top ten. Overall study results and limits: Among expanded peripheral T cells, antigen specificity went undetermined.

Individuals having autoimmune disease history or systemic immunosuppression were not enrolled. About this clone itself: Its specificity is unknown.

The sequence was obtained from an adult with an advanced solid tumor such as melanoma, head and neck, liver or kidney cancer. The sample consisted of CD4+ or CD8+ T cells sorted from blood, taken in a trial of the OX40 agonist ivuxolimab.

This chain's CDR3 is CASSLLGRGLDTQYF. The CDR3 nucleotides are TGCGCCAGCAGCTTACTGGGACGGGGATTAGATACGCAGTATTTT. The rearrangement joins TRBV5-1 to TRBJ2-3; the D call may be TRBD1 or TRBD2 (5 bases each). With 2 bases removed from V and 5 bases from J, the gap between germline ends came to 15 bases. The CDR3 has 15 residues. Germline V CDR1 and CDR2: SGHRS, YFSETQ.